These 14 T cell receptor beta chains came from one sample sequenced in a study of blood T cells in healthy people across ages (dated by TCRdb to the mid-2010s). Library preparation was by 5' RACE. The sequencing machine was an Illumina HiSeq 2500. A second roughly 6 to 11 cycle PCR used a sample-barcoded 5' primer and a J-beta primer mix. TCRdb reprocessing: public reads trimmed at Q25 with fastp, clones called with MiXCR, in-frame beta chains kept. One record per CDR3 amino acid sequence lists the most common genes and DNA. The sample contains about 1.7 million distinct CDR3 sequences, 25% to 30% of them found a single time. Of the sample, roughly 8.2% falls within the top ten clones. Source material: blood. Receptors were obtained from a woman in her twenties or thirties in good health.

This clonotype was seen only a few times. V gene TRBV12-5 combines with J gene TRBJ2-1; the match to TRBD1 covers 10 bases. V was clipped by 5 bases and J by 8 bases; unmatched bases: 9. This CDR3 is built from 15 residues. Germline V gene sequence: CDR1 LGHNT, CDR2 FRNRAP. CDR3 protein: CASGPGTGQGDEQFF. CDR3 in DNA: TGTGCTAGTGGTCCCGGTACCGGACAGGGGGATGAGCAGTTCTTC.

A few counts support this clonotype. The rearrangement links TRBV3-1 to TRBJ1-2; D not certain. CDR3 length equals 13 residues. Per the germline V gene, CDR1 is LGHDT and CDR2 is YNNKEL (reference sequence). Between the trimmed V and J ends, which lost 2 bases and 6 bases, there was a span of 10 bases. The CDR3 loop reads CASSQLTLDGYTF. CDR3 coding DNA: TGTGCCAGCAGCCAACTGACCCTCGATGGCTACACCTTC.

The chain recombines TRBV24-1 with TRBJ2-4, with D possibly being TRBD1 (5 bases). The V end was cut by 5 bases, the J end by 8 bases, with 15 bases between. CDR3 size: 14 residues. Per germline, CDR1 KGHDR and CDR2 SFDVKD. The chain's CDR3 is CATSAGRESDIQYF. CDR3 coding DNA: TGTGCCACCAGTGCGGGCAGGGAATCGGACATTCAGTACTTC.

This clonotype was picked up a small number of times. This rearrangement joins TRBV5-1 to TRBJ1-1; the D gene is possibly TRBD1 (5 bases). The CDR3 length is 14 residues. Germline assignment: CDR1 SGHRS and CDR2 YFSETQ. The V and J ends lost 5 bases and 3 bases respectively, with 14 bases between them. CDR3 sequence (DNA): TGCGCCAGCAGTGAGTGGGGGTCTGACACTGAAGCTTTCTTT. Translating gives CASSEWGSDTEAFF.

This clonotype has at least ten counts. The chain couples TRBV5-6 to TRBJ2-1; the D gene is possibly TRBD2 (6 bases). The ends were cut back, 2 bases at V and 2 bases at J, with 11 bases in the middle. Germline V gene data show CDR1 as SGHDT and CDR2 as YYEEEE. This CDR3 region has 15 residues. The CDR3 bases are TGTGCCAGCAGCTTAGGTCGGACTACCTACAATGAGCAGTTCTTC. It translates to CASSLGRTTYNEQFF.

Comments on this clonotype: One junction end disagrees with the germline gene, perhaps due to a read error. As DNA, the CDR3 is TGTGCCAACGCGCCTCCCCTCACAGGTACGCAGTATTTT. It yields the protein CANAPPLTGTQYF. This chain connects TRBV7-2 to TRBJ2-3; D possibly corresponds to TRBD1 (5 bases). Germline values: CDR1 SGHTA, CDR2 FQGNSA. The CDR3 totals 13 residues. Based on the CDR3 plus reference TRBV7-2 and TRBJ2-3, the full variable domain is GAGVSQSPSNKVTEKGKDVELRCDPISGHTALYWYRQSLGQGLEFLIYFQGNSAPDKSGLPSDRFSAERTGGSVSTLTIQRTQQEDSAVYLCANAPPLTGTQYFGPGTRLTVL.

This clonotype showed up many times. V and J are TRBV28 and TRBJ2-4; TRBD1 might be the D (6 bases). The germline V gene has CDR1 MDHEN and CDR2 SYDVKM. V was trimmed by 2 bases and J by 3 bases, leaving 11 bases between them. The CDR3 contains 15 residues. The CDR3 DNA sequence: TGTGCCAGCAGTTTAGGGGGCTCGGGCAAAAACATTCAGTACTTC. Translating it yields CASSLGGSGKNIQYF. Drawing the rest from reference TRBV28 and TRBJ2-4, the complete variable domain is DVKVTQSSRYLVKRTGEKVFLECVQDMDHENMFWYRQDPGLGLRLIYFSYDVKMKEKGDIPEGYSVSREKKERFSLILESASTNQTSMYLCASSLGGSGKNIQYFGAGTRLSVL.

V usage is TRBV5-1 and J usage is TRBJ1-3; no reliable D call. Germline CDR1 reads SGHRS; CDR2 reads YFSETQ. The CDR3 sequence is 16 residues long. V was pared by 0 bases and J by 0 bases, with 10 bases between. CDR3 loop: CASSLGDRTSGNTIYF. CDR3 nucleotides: TGCGCCAGCAGCTTGGGAGATCGGACCTCTGGAAACACCATATATTTT. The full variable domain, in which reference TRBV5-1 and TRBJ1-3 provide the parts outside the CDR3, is KAGVTQTPRYLIKTRGQQVTLSCSPISGHRSVSWYQQTPGQGLQFLFEYFSETQRNKGNFPGRFSGRQFSNSRSEMNVSTLELGDSALYLCASSLGDRTSGNTIYFGEGSWLTVV.

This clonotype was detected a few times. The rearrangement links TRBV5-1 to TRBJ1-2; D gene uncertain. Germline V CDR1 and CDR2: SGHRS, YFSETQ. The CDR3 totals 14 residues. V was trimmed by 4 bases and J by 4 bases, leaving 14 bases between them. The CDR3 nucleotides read TGCGCCAGCAGCAGACTGGACGGACGCTATGGCTACACCTTC. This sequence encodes CASSRLDGRYGYTF. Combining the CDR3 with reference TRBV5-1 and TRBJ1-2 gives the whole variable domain KAGVTQTPRYLIKTRGQQVTLSCSPISGHRSVSWYQQTPGQGLQFLFEYFSETQRNKGNFPGRFSGRQFSNSRSEMNVSTLELGDSALYLCASSRLDGRYGYTFGSGTRLTVV.

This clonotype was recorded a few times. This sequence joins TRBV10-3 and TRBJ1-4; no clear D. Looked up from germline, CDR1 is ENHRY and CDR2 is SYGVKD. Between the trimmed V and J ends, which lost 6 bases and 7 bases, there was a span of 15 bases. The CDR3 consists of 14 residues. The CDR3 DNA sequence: TGTGCCATCAGCCCTTTAGGGCCGCCTGAAAAACTGTTTTTT. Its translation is CAISPLGPPEKLFF.

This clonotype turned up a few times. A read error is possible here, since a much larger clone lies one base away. DNA for the CDR3: TGTGCCACCGTCGGATCCTCAGCAGAAGATACGCAGTATTTT. It specifies CATVGSSAEDTQYF. The chain has TRBV6-2 or TRBV6-3 and TRBJ2-3; no reliable D call. There are 14 residues in the CDR3. The germline V gene has CDR1 MNHEY and CDR2 SVGEGT. V gave up 10 bases and J gave up 5 bases, with 19 bases separating them.

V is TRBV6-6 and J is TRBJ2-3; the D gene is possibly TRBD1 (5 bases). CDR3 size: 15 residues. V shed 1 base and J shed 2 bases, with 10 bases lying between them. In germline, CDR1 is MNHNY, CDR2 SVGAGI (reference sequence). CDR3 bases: TGTGCCAGCAGTTACTTACCAGGGTCCACAGATACGCAGTATTTT. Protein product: CASSYLPGSTDTQYF.

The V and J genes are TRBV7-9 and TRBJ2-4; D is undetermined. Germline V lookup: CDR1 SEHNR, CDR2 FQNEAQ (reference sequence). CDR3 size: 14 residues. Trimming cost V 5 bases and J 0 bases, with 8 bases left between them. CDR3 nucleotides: TGTGCCAGCAGCGCTGCGCTAGCCAAAAACATTCAGTACTTC. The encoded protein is CASSAALAKNIQYF.

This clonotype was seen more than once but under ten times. The CDR3 loop reads CASGGLPTDTQYF. In DNA form, the CDR3 reads TGTGCCAGCGGCGGACTGCCCACAGATACGCAGTATTTT. The chain employs TRBV12-3 or TRBV12-4 and TRBJ2-3; maybe TRBD2 (5 bases). The CDR3 totals 13 residues. V was cut by 8 bases and J by 2 bases, with 11 bases left in between.